This TCR beta chain was profiled in a study of CD8+ T cells in alopecia areata. About the research overall: For the treated group, dosing was oral tofacitinib at 5 to 10 mg twice daily. Dosing with tofacitinib proceeded for 6 to 18 months, followed by 6 months off drug. Study-level results: Mice showed TCR sharing more clearly than patients did, possibly owing to HLA.

V trimming: 8 bases; J trimming: 3 bases; junction bases outside the gene matches: 15. This CDR3 has 16 residues. Germline V CDR1 and CDR2: MDHEN, SYDVKM. About this clone: Its target is unknown.

RNA extraction and reverse transcription yielded cDNA as sequencing template. Profiling relied on immunoSEQ multiplex PCR, and the TCRdb table lists in-frame clones only, not all of them. This sample yields approximately 210,000 clones, of which roughly three fifths are seen a single time; approximately 3.3% belongs to the top ten. This sample's treatment: oral pan-JAK inhibitor, 5-10 mg twice daily. The source material was CD4+ T cells sorted from blood, sampled at week 4, from a patient treated with tofacitinib. The TCR sequence derives from a human donor with alopecia areata. This chain connects TRBV28 to TRBJ2-5; TRBD2 matches 7 bases. The CDR3 here is CASRPRIGAGKETQYF. CDR3 DNA: TGTGCCAGCCGGCCCAGGATAGGAGCGGGGAAAGAGACCCAGTACTTC.